The next 29 T cell receptor beta chains were all read from a single sample in a study of blood T cell repertoires in COVID-19. Using immunoSEQ multiplex PCR, the repertoire was profiled, and TCRdb retains in-frame clones only, with some absent. The profile shows 150,000 to 200,000 clones, over 65% of them singletons. The sequenced sample consisted of peripheral blood. The receptors stem from a person aged 70 to 85 with COVID-19, enrolled during active disease.

The chain has TRBV6-1 and TRBJ2-3; D is ambiguous. CDR1 and CDR2 from the germline V gene are MNHNS and SASEGT. CDR3 size: 12 residues. V was cut by 2 bases and J by 9 bases, with 9 bases left in between. DNA for the CDR3: TGTGCCAGCAGTGAACTAGGCCAAACGCAGTATTTT. This encodes CASSELGQTQYF.

The chain recombines TRBV6-5 with TRBJ2-5; 7 bases line up with TRBD1. The length of the CDR3 is 14 residues. Trimming at V came to 5 bases and at J to 1 base, leaving 4 bases not matched to a gene. Germline V CDR1 and CDR2: MNHEY, SVGAGI. The DNA of the CDR3 is TGTGCCAGCAGTCGGGGACAGACCCAAGAGACCCAGTACTTC. This encodes CASSRGQTQETQYF.

The count of this clone is one. This chain joins TRBV4-3 and TRBJ2-6, with 7 nucleotides matching TRBD1. Germline V gene data show CDR1 as LGHNA and CDR2 as YSLEER. CDR3 length: 19 amino acids. J lost 0 bases, V lost 0 bases, and 8 bases had no gene match. The DNA for the CDR3 is TGCGCCAGCAGCCAAGAGACGGGGACAGCCTACTCTGGGGCCAACGTCCTGACTTTC. As protein: CASSQETGTAYSGANVLTF.

This chain links TRBV7-2 with TRBJ1-5; D is uncertain. The CDR3 extends over 14 amino acids. Trimming removed 1 base from V and 2 bases from J, with 6 bases in between. Germline CDR1 is SGHTA and CDR2 is FQGNSA. The CDR3 spells CASSLGRGNQPQHF. Written as DNA, the CDR3 is TGTGCCAGCAGCTTAGGACGGGGCAATCAGCCCCAGCATTTT. Together with reference TRBV7-2 and TRBJ1-5, the CDR3 gives the full variable domain: GAGVSQSPSNKVTEKGKDVELRCDPISGHTALYWYRQSLGQGLEFLIYFQGNSAPDKSGLPSDRFSAERTGGSVSTLTIQRTQQEDSAVYLCASSLGRGNQPQHFGDGTRLSIL.

The rearrangement joins TRBV15 to TRBJ2-2; D remains unclear. The CDR3 loop spans 18 amino acids. The V end was cut by 0 bases, the J end by 6 bases, with 20 bases between. Germline loops: CDR1 LNHNV, CDR2 YYDKDF (reference sequence). In DNA form, the CDR3 reads TGTGCCACCAGCAGAGAGATGATGAGAGCGTCTTTCGCCGGGGAGCTGTTTTTT. Amino acids: CATSREMMRASFAGELFF.

This clone was recorded once. The rearrangement joins TRBV29-1 to TRBJ1-2; possibly TRBD1 for D (6 bases). Per germline, CDR1 SQVTM and CDR2 ANQGSEA. The ends were cut back, 3 bases at V and 12 bases at J, with 8 bases in the middle. The CDR3 totals 9 residues. This CDR3 reads CSVEDSNTF. CDR3 nucleotides: TGCAGCGTTGAGGACAGTAACACCTTC. Full variable domain (missing parts from reference TRBV29-1 and TRBJ1-2): SAVISQKPSRDICQRGTSLTIQCQVDSQVTMMFWYRQQPGQSLTLIATANQGSEATYESGFVIDKFPISRPNLTFSTLTVSNMSPEDSSIYLCSVEDSNTFGSGTRLTVV.

This clone was observed a single time. The chain joins TRBV27 to TRBJ2-1, with 7 nucleotides matching TRBD2. CDR3 length: 12 amino acids. V shed 6 bases, J shed 4 bases, and the junction held 0 bases outside the gene matches. CDR1 and CDR2 from the germline V gene are MNHEY and SMNVEV (reference sequence). The CDR3 bases are TGTGCCAGCAGGGGGGGGTACAATGAGCAGTTCTTC. It yields the protein CASRGGYNEQFF.

This clone turned up a few times. The V and J genes are TRBV6-5 and TRBJ2-7; 8 positions agree with TRBD1. J was trimmed by 4 bases and V by 11 bases; bases with no gene match: 13. Germline CDR1 MNHEY, CDR2 SVGAGI. The CDR3 is 14 residues long. CDR3 bases: TGTGCCTCTACCAGGGGGCAAATGGGTTACGAGCAGTACTTC. It encodes CASTRGQMGYEQYF.

The rearrangement uses TRBV19 and TRBJ1-5; no clear D gene. Deletions cut 3 bases from V and 12 bases from J, with 12 bases between. CDR3 size: 12 residues. CDR1 LNHDA and CDR2 SQIVND come from the germline V gene (reference sequence). For the CDR3, the DNA is TGTGCCAGTAGTATCGGCGGCATGCTCCAGCATTTT. This codes for CASSIGGMLQHF.

The chain links TRBV3-1 (or the pseudogene TRBV3-2) to TRBJ1-1, with 7 nucleotides matching TRBD1. Germline CDR1 LGHDT, CDR2 YNNKEL (reference sequence). The CDR3 is 17 amino acids. V lost 4 bases and J lost 7; bases outside the gene matches: 18. CDR3 in amino acids: CASSRTPSDRKRGEAFF. CDR3 coding DNA: TGTGCCAGCAGCCGAACTCCTTCGGACAGGAAGAGGGGTGAAGCTTTCTTT.

The chain combines TRBV5-4 with TRBJ2-5, with D tentatively TRBD2 (7 bases). The CDR3 is made up of 16 amino acids. The V gene lost 5 bases and the J gene lost 4 bases, with 21 bases spanning the gap. Germline lookup yields CDR1 SGHNT and CDR2 YYREEE (reference sequence). The CDR3 reads CASSSEGGPAGETQYF. The CDR3 nucleotides are TGTGCCAGCAGTTCGGAGGGGGGGCCCGCAGGAGAGACCCAGTACTTC.

V is TRBV27 and J is TRBJ2-3; 8 positions match TRBD1. With V trimmed by 6 bases and J by 7 bases, 6 bases remained unmatched. Germline CDR1 and CDR2: MNHEY and SMNVEV (reference sequence). The CDR3 consists of 13 residues. The CDR3 region is CASRGTGGHTQYF. CDR3 in DNA: TGTGCCAGCAGGGGGACAGGTGGTCATACGCAGTATTTT.

This clone was seen once. The rearrangement links TRBV11-2 to TRBJ2-5; 7 bases are shared with TRBD2. Germline loops: CDR1 SGHAT, CDR2 FQNNGV. CDR3 size: 16 residues. Trimming at V came to 0 bases and at J to 1 base, leaving 5 bases not matched to a gene. This CDR3 reads CASSLDDAGAQETQYF. The DNA of the CDR3 is TGTGCCAGCAGCTTAGATGATGCGGGAGCCCAAGAGACCCAGTACTTC.

This chain connects TRBV7-3 to TRBJ1-2, with TRBD1 as a possible D gene (5 bases). Germline V gene lookup returns CDR1 SGHTA and CDR2 FQGTGA. V shed 5 bases and J shed 5 bases, with 15 bases lying between them. The CDR3 is 14 amino acids. DNA for the CDR3: TGTGCCAGCAGCCCTCTGGCGGGGGGGTATGGCTACACCTTC. This sequence encodes CASSPLAGGYGYTF. The variable domain in full, completed from reference TRBV7-3 and TRBJ1-2, reads GAGVSQTPSNKVTEKGKYVELRCDPISGHTALYWYRQSLGQGPEFLIYFQGTGAADDSGLPNDRFFAVRPEGSVSTLKIQRTERGDSAVYLCASSPLAGGYGYTFGSGTRLTVV.

V and J are TRBV7-2 and TRBJ2-7, with D uncertain. There are 14 residues in the CDR3. CDR1 and CDR2 (germline): SGHTA, FQGNSA. Trimming took 2 bases from V and 0 from J, leaving 8 bases between them. The CDR3 coding sequence is TGTGCCAGCAGCTTAACACAGCTCTCCTACGAGCAGTACTTC. Its protein product is CASSLTQLSYEQYF.

The chain joins TRBV11-3 to TRBJ2-3; possible D gene TRBD2, 6 bases. CDR1 SGHNT and CDR2 YENEEA come from the germline V gene. V was clipped by 2 bases and J by 3 bases, with 15 bases between them. The CDR3 is 16 amino acids. This CDR3 is CASSLRTSGETDTQYF. The DNA for the CDR3 is TGTGCCAGCAGCTTAAGGACGTCGGGAGAAACAGATACGCAGTATTTT.

The rearrangement uses TRBV5-6 and TRBJ2-2; D possibly corresponds to TRBD2 (6 bases). The CDR3 contains 16 residues. With 2 bases removed from V and 6 bases from J, the gap between germline ends came to 17 bases. CDR1 is SGHDT, CDR2 YYEEEE, per germline. As DNA, the CDR3 is TGTGCCAGCAGCTTAGAACCCGGGGGAGAAGCCGGGGAGCTGTTTTTT. Protein product: CASSLEPGGEAGELFF.

V gene TRBV30 combines with J gene TRBJ1-6, with D possibly matching TRBD1 (5 bases). CDR1 is GTSNPN and CDR2 is SVGIG in the germline V gene (reference sequence). The germline V and J ends were trimmed by 8 bases and 9 bases, with 11 bases remaining between them. The CDR3 spans 11 residues. The CDR3 is CARDGGSPLHF. The CDR3 region has the DNA TGTGCCCGCGACGGGGGTTCACCCCTCCACTTT.

This chain connects TRBV10-3 to TRBJ2-2, with D possibly matching TRBD2 (6 bases). The length of the CDR3 is 14 residues. In germline, CDR1 is ENHRY, CDR2 SYGVKD. V was pared by 10 bases and J by 1 base, with 13 bases between. CDR3 sequence: CANCCGENTGELFF. In DNA, the CDR3 is TGTGCCAACTGCTGCGGGGAGAACACCGGGGAGCTGTTTTTT.

The chain is built from TRBV9 and TRBJ1-1; 7 bases agree with TRBD1. CDR1 is SGDLS and CDR2 is YYNGEE in the germline V gene. With V trimmed by 4 bases and J by 3 bases, 9 bases remained unmatched. The CDR3 is 15 residues long. The CDR3 DNA is TGTGCCAGCAGCCCGACGGACAGGCTTGACACTGAAGCTTTCTTT. Amino acid sequence: CASSPTDRLDTEAFF.

V is TRBV19 and J is TRBJ1-3; no definite D call. The V gene's germline CDR1 is LNHDA and CDR2 SQIVND (reference sequence). The V and J ends lost 7 bases and 0 bases respectively, with 7 bases between them. CDR3 size: 13 residues. The CDR3 DNA reads as TGTGCCAGTAAAGACAACTCTGGAAACACCATATATTTT. Translating gives CASKDNSGNTIYF. Full variable domain (remainder filled in from reference TRBV19 and TRBJ1-3): DGGITQSPKYLFRKEGQNVTLSCEQNLNHDAMYWYRQDPGQGLRLIYYSQIVNDFQKGDIAEGYSVSREKKESFPLTVTSAQKNPTAFYLCASKDNSGNTIYFGEGSWLTVV.

This chain links TRBV28 with TRBJ2-2; the match to TRBD1 covers 8 bases. The CDR3 is 14 amino acids. Losses at the gene ends were 8 bases for V and 2 bases for J; bases not matched to a gene: 4. Looked up from germline, CDR1 is MDHEN and CDR2 is SYDVKM. As DNA, the CDR3 is TGTGCCAGCCAGGGACAGGTCAACACCGGGGAGCTGTTTTTT. This sequence encodes CASQGQVNTGELFF.

The V gene is TRBV6-5, the J gene TRBJ1-5, with TRBD1 matching over 8 bases. Germline V gene lookup returns CDR1 MNHEY and CDR2 SVGAGI. V shed 4 bases and J 3 bases; nucleotides not matched to a gene: 5. This CDR3 spans 15 amino acids. This chain's CDR3 is CASSSRDRYNQPQHF. The DNA for the CDR3 is TGTGCCAGCAGTTCCCGGGACAGGTACAATCAGCCCCAGCATTTT.

This chain uses TRBV27 with TRBJ2-7; D might be TRBD2 (7 bases). The CDR3 totals 13 residues. Germline V gene data show CDR1 as MNHEY and CDR2 as SMNVEV (reference sequence). V gave up 7 bases and J gave up 4 bases, with 14 bases separating them. The CDR3 coding sequence is TGTGCCAGCACGCGGGGGCGATCGTACGAGCAGTACTTC. As protein: CASTRGRSYEQYF.

The J gene is TRBJ2-7, the V gene TRBV27; perhaps TRBD2 as D (6 bases). The germline V gene has CDR1 MNHEY and CDR2 SMNVEV (reference sequence). The CDR3 runs to 16 residues. Trimming took off 2 bases at V and 1 base at J, with 15 bases between the two ends. CDR3 in amino acids: CASSLRIGAGSYEQYF. The DNA of the CDR3 is TGTGCCAGCAGTTTAAGAATAGGGGCGGGATCCTACGAGCAGTACTTC.

This chain joins TRBV27 and TRBJ1-6; 10 positions agree with TRBD1. V shed 5 bases and J 9 bases; nucleotides not matched to a gene: 7. This CDR3 has 15 residues. The germline CDR1 and CDR2 sequences are MNHEY and SMNVEV (reference sequence). The CDR3 reads CASSLRDRGGSPLHF. In DNA form, the CDR3 reads TGTGCCAGCAGTCTCCGGGACAGGGGAGGTTCACCCCTCCACTTT.

This chain links TRBV7-2 with TRBJ2-1, with 8 positions matching TRBD1. The CDR3 totals 15 residues. Germline V gene sequence: CDR1 SGHTA, CDR2 FQGNSA. V dropped 5 bases and J dropped 9; count of bases not matched to a gene: 12. In DNA, the CDR3 is TGTGCCAGCAGCGTAACCCCGGGACAGGAAACTGAGCAGTTCTTC. It specifies CASSVTPGQETEQFF.

This chain links TRBV7-8 with TRBJ1-3; possibly TRBD1 for D (5 bases). Trimming cost V 1 base and J 5 bases, with 12 bases left between them. The CDR3 spans 15 residues. From germline, CDR1 is SGHVS and CDR2 FQNEAQ. The CDR3 here is CASSLVQGIRNTIYF. The DNA for the CDR3 is TGTGCCAGCAGCTTAGTGCAGGGTATACGAAACACCATATATTTT.

The CDR3: CASKETELSEQYF. Written as DNA, the CDR3 is TGTGCCAGTAAAGAGACTGAGTTAAGCGAGCAGTACTTC. The rearrangement links TRBV19 to TRBJ2-7; no firm D call. Germline CDR1 reads LNHDA; CDR2 reads SQIVND (reference sequence). This CDR3 contains 13 residues. Trimming pared 7 bases from V and 6 bases from J, leaving 16 bases between.